One sample yielded the 28 T cell receptor beta chains listed below, sequenced in a study of blood T cell repertoires in COVID-19. Clones were read by immunoSEQ multiplex PCR, and TCRdb kept only the in-frame ones, dropping some. The sample has under 250,000 clones; about 86% are singletons. The material sequenced was peripheral blood. The receptors here all came from a man aged 60 to 75 with acute or convalescent COVID-19.

The genes are TRBV4-1 and TRBJ2-2; the match to TRBD1 covers 10 bases. The CDR3 runs 16 residues. Germline CDR1 and CDR2: MGHRA and YSYEKL. V lost 4 bases to trimming and J lost 4 bases; unmatched junction nucleotides: 6. The CDR3 spells CASSPRQGAGTGELFF. CDR3 nucleotides: TGCGCCAGCAGCCCGCGACAGGGGGCAGGCACCGGGGAGCTGTTTTTT.

V and J are TRBV27 and TRBJ1-1; a possible D gene is TRBD1 (6 bases). V lost 3 bases, J lost 7 bases, and 9 bases lay in between. CDR1 is MNHEY, CDR2 SMNVEV, per germline (reference sequence). The CDR3 totals 12 residues. The DNA of the CDR3 is TGTGCCAGCAGTTTTATACAGGGTGAAGCTTTCTTT. Protein sequence: CASSFIQGEAFF.

This clone was seen once. The same CDR3 is also encoded by other DNA sequences in this sample. This chain joins TRBV12-3 or TRBV12-4 and TRBJ1-1; 8 bases match TRBD1. The V and J ends lost 5 bases and 4 bases, in that order; junction bases with no gene match: 3. The CDR3 is made up of 13 amino acids. CDR3 DNA sequence: TGTGCCAGCAGTGTCGGACAGGGCACTGAAGCTTTCTTT. Translation gives CASSVGQGTEAFF.

This clone was found once. Here the CDR3 reads CASSTGTGLTDTQYF. The DNA of the CDR3 is TGTGCCAGCAGTACCGGGACAGGGCTGACAGATACGCAGTATTTT. V gene TRBV11-1 combines with J gene TRBJ2-3, with 9 bases that match TRBD1. Germline V gene sequence: CDR1 SGHAT, CDR2 FQDESV (reference sequence). This CDR3 has 15 residues. The V gene end was trimmed by 6 bases and the J gene end by 3 bases; junction bases not matched to a gene: 7.

The chain is built from TRBV29-1 and TRBJ1-3; D unresolved. V was shortened by 0 bases and J by 0 bases, with 18 bases between the two germline ends. The CDR3 has 18 amino acids. Germline V gene lookup returns CDR1 SQVTM and CDR2 ANQGSEA. The CDR3 nucleotides read TGCAGCGTTGAAGAGAGGTTTGGAGGACTAATCTCTGGAAACACCATATATTTT. It yields the protein CSVEERFGGLISGNTIYF.

The chain couples TRBV18 to TRBJ1-1; no clear D gene. Germline V gene lookup returns CDR1 KGHSH and CDR2 LQKENI. The CDR3 is 14 residues long. V was clipped by 6 bases and J by 5 bases, with 16 bases between them. The CDR3 region is CASSPSGGETEAFF. Here the CDR3 DNA reads TGTGCCAGCTCGCCGTCGGGTGGTGAGACTGAAGCTTTCTTT.

The genes are TRBV2 and TRBJ2-3; a possible D gene is TRBD2 (6 bases). The CDR3 is made up of 14 amino acids. Deletions cut 6 bases from V and 0 bases from J, with 10 bases between. Germline lookup yields CDR1 SNHLY and CDR2 FYNNEI. The CDR3 nucleotides are TGTGCCAGCAGACAGCGGGTTAGCACAGATACGCAGTATTTT. It codes for CASRQRVSTDTQYF.

This clone is a singleton in its sample. This sequence joins TRBV24-1 and TRBJ2-1; D is perhaps TRBD2 (6 bases). Between the trimmed V and J ends, which lost 7 bases and 0 bases, there was a span of 15 bases. CDR1 and CDR2 from the germline V gene are KGHDR and SFDVKD. The CDR3 covers 16 residues. This chain's CDR3 is CATSPAHGSSYNEQFF. In DNA, the CDR3 is TGTGCCACCAGCCCAGCTCACGGGAGCTCCTACAATGAGCAGTTCTTC.

The CDR3 DNA reads as TGTGCCACCAGGGGGACGGGAGGGCAAGAGACCCAGTACTTC. Its protein product is CATRGTGGQETQYF. The V and J genes are TRBV24-1 and TRBJ2-5, with 8 nucleotides matching TRBD2. Germline trimming cut 7 bases from V and 2 bases from J; bases unmatched to any gene: 5. Looked up from germline, CDR1 is KGHDR and CDR2 is SFDVKD. This CDR3 has 14 residues.

The chain joins TRBV2 to TRBJ2-7, with TRBD2 matching over 9 bases. Losses at the gene ends were 6 bases for V and 0 bases for J; bases not matched to a gene: 6. The CDR3 has 15 amino acids. Germline V CDR1 and CDR2: SNHLY, FYNNEI. The CDR3 DNA sequence: TGTGCCAGCAGGGCTAGCGGGGTCAGCTCCTACGAGCAGTACTTC. The encoded protein is CASRASGVSSYEQYF.

This clone was found once. In DNA form, the CDR3 reads TGCGCCAGCAGGGCCAACGGGATGGACATTCAGTACTTC. Translated, it gives CASRANGMDIQYF. This chain links TRBV4-3 with TRBJ2-4, with D perhaps matching TRBD2 (5 bases). Germline loops: CDR1 LGHNA, CDR2 YSLEER. The CDR3 is 13 residues long. Deletions cut 6 bases from V and 8 bases from J, with 14 bases between.

This clone was picked up one time. The rearrangement links TRBV6-6 to TRBJ1-1; the D is unclear. Germline loops: CDR1 MNHNY, CDR2 SVGAGI (reference sequence). V shed 2 bases and J shed 0 bases, with 4 bases lying between them. CDR3 length: 13 residues. The chain's CDR3 is CASSYLVNTEAFF. CDR3 DNA sequence: TGTGCCAGCAGTTACCTCGTGAACACTGAAGCTTTCTTT.

This clone was counted once. This chain uses TRBV9 with TRBJ1-3; no clear D. The length of the CDR3 is 14 residues. The V end was cut by 0 bases, the J end by 6 bases, with 10 bases between. The germline gives CDR1 SGDLS, CDR2 YYNGEE. The CDR3 here is CASSVEETVNTIYF. In DNA, the CDR3 is TGTGCCAGCAGCGTAGAGGAGACTGTAAACACCATATATTTT.

J is TRBJ1-3 and V is TRBV6-5; the D is unclear. The CDR3 runs to 14 residues. Trimming pared 8 bases from V and 7 bases from J, leaving 18 bases between. Germline CDR1 MNHEY, CDR2 SVGAGI. CDR3 sequence: CASGPTNLRNTIYF. The CDR3 DNA is TGTGCCAGCGGTCCTACGAACCTGCGGAACACCATATATTTT.

J is TRBJ2-7 and V is TRBV7-9; D not resolved. CDR3 length: 12 residues. Per the germline V gene, CDR1 is SEHNR and CDR2 is FQNEAQ (reference sequence). V gave up 4 bases and J gave up 5 bases, with 9 bases separating them. CDR3 nucleotides: TGTGCCAGCAGCTCAGACACCGACGAGCAGTACTTC. Translating it yields CASSSDTDEQYF.

The chain employs TRBV7-2 and TRBJ1-4, with D possibly matching TRBD1 (6 bases). In germline, CDR1 is SGHTA, CDR2 FQGNSA. The CDR3 runs 15 residues. Trimming shortened V by 2 bases and J by 5 bases, and 12 bases separated the two germline ends. The CDR3 sequence: CASSLWGGANEKLFF. The CDR3, as DNA: TGTGCCAGCAGCTTATGGGGGGGCGCCAATGAAAAACTGTTTTTT.

This clone was counted once. This chain connects TRBV7-8 to TRBJ1-6; no clear D gene. Trimming took 7 bases from V and 0 from J, leaving 10 bases between them. Germline V gene sequence: CDR1 SGHVS, CDR2 FQNEAQ. The CDR3 extends over 15 amino acids. CDR3 amino acids: CASMLPSSYNSPLHF. CDR3 bases: TGTGCCAGCATGTTACCCAGCTCCTATAATTCACCCCTCCACTTT.

The chain links TRBV20-1 to TRBJ1-1; TRBD1 aligns across 7 bases. V was clipped by 3 bases and J by 5 bases; unmatched bases: 15. The germline CDR1 and CDR2 sequences are DFQATT and SNEGSKA (reference sequence). This CDR3 spans 16 amino acids. Here the CDR3 reads CSASEGGVGSGTEAFF. CDR3 in DNA: TGCAGTGCTAGTGAAGGGGGCGTAGGTTCGGGTACTGAAGCTTTCTTT.

This chain connects TRBV29-1 to TRBJ1-2, with 9 bases that match TRBD1. After removal of 4 bases from V and 1 base from J, the junction contained 4 bases not matched to a gene. Germline CDR1 is SQVTM and CDR2 is ANQGSEA. This CDR3 comprises 14 residues. CDR3 DNA sequence: TGCAGCGTTGTCGGACAGGGGATTAACTATGGCTACACCTTC. Translating gives CSVVGQGINYGYTF.

The chain links TRBV6-2 or TRBV6-3 to TRBJ1-5; possible D gene TRBD1, 6 bases. Per germline, CDR1 MNHEY and CDR2 SVGEGT. The germline V and J ends were trimmed by 7 bases and 6 bases, with 19 bases remaining between them. The CDR3 loop spans 15 amino acids. The CDR3 spells CASTPQGLGGQPQHF. The CDR3 nucleotides read TGTGCCAGCACCCCTCAGGGGTTGGGTGGTCAGCCCCAGCATTTT.

Here the CDR3 DNA reads TGCAGCGTTCGGGGGACAGGGACCTCTGGAAACACCATATATTTT. Translated, it gives CSVRGTGTSGNTIYF. The V call is TRBV29-1, the J call TRBJ1-3, with 9 bases identical to TRBD1. Germline V gene sequence: CDR1 SQVTM, CDR2 ANQGSEA. V trimming: 5 bases; J trimming: 0 bases; junction bases outside the gene matches: 5. This CDR3 comprises 15 residues.

The V and J genes are TRBV4-3 and TRBJ1-2; the match to TRBD1 covers 7 bases. The CDR3 has 15 residues. J gave up 0 bases and V 4 bases, and 5 bases lay outside the gene matches. Germline V lookup: CDR1 LGHNA, CDR2 YSLEER. In nucleotides, the CDR3 is TGCGCCAGCAGCCTATCGACAGGGACTAACTATGGCTACACCTTC. Residues: CASSLSTGTNYGYTF.

The V gene is TRBV9, the J gene TRBJ1-1; the D is unclear. V was cut by 4 bases and J by 1 base, with 11 bases left in between. This CDR3 comprises 14 residues. The germline V gene encodes CDR1 SGDLS and CDR2 YYNGEE. The CDR3 DNA reads as TGTGCCAGCAGCACACCGGCGGGGAACACTGAAGCTTTCTTT. Residues: CASSTPAGNTEAFF. The variable domain in full, with the rest retrieved from reference TRBV9 and TRBJ1-1, is DSGVTQTPKHLITATGQRVTLRCSPRSGDLSVYWYQQSLDQGLQFLIQYYNGEERAKGNILERFSAQQFPDLHSELNLSSLELGDSALYFCASSTPAGNTEAFFGQGTRLTVV.

This rearrangement joins TRBV19 to TRBJ1-1; TRBD1 matches 7 bases. The J segment lost 6 bases and the V segment lost 7 bases, leaving 8 bases of the junction unmatched. The CDR3 spans 13 residues. Germline values: CDR1 LNHDA, CDR2 SQIVND (reference sequence). CDR3 coding DNA: TGTGCCAGTACCACAGACAGGGAGGCTGAAGCTTTCTTT. Its protein is CASTTDREAEAFF.

The chain employs TRBV7-8 and TRBJ2-1; no definite D call. The CDR3 length is 16 residues. Trimming took off 6 bases at V and 0 bases at J, with 15 bases between the two ends. The germline gives CDR1 SGHVS, CDR2 FQNEAQ. CDR3: CASRVRSDLSYNEQFF. CDR3 in DNA: TGTGCCAGCAGGGTTCGCAGCGACCTCTCCTACAATGAGCAGTTCTTC.

This chain joins TRBV18 and TRBJ1-4; the match to TRBD1 covers 7 bases. The CDR3 has 15 residues. Germline CDR1 and CDR2: KGHSH and LQKENI. V lost 2 bases and J lost 5; bases outside the gene matches: 5. CDR3 sequence (DNA): TGTGCCAGCTCACCAATGGGACAGAAGAATGAAAAACTGTTTTTT. It codes for CASSPMGQKNEKLFF.

J is TRBJ1-4 and V is TRBV5-6; 8 bases agree with TRBD1. Per the germline V gene, CDR1 is SGHDT and CDR2 is YYEEEE. V dropped 5 bases and J dropped 17; count of bases not matched to a gene: 11. This CDR3 spans 12 amino acids. The CDR3 nucleotides read TGTGCCAGCAGTTCCGTCCGGGACAGGCCTTTTTTT. Encoded protein: CASSSVRDRPFF.

The chain couples TRBV7-9 to TRBJ1-4; D may be TRBD1 (5 bases). V was clipped by 2 bases and J by 7 bases, with 14 bases between them. CDR3 size: 15 residues. CDR1 SEHNR and CDR2 FQNEAQ come from the germline V gene (reference sequence). CDR3 residues: CASSLLGQGGEKLFF. The DNA for the CDR3 is TGTGCCAGCAGCTTACTAGGGCAGGGTGGTGAAAAACTGTTTTTT. Variable domain in full (rest from reference TRBV7-9 and TRBJ1-4): DTGVSQNPRHKITKRGQNVTFRCDPISEHNRLYWYRQTLGQGPEFLTYFQNEAQLEKSRLLSDRFSAERPKGSFSTLEIQRTEQGDSAMYLCASSLLGQGGEKLFFGSGTQLSVL.